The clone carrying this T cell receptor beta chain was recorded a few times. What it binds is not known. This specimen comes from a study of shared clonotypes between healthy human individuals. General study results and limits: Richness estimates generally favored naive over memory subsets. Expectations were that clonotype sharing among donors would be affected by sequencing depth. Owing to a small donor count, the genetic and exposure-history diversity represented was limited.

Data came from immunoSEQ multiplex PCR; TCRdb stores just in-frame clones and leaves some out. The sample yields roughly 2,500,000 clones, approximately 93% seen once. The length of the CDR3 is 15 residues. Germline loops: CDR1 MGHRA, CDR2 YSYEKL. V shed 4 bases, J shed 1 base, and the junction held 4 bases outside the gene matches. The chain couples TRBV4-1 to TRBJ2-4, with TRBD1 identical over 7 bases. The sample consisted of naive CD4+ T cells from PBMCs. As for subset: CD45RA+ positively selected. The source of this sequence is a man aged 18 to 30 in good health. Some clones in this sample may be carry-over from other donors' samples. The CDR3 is CASSPQTGAKNIQYF. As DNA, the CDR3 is TGCGCCAGCAGCCCGCAGACAGGGGCCAAAAACATTCAGTACTTC.